These T cell receptor beta chains were read from a single sample in a study of beta chain features in type 1 diabetes. Clones were sequenced by immunoSEQ multiplex PCR, and TCRdb holds only the in-frame ones, with some missing. The top ten hold 0.046% of the sample, which has around 500,000 clones, about 10% seen once. Sequenced: naive CD4+ T cells from blood. These TCRs come from a woman between 18 and 29 years old in good health. The CDR3 runs from the conserved cysteine through the conserved F or W. A D gene is named only where the DNA matches it firmly. Rows may omit the clone size; those that give it use once, few, many or a size class.

>NA|TRBV4-2|few|TRBJ2-3
CASSPVGSPDTQYF
TGTGCCAGCAGCCCCGTGGGGTCCCCAGATACGCAGTATTTT
>TRBD2|TRBV20-1|NA|TRBJ2-5
CTAREVETQYF
TGCACCGCACGGGAGGTAGAGACCCAGTACTTC
>NA|TRBV7-2|NA|TRBJ2-2
CASRRRTGELFF
TGTGCCAGCAGGCGCCGGACCGGGGAGCTGTTTTTT
>NA|TRBV30|few|TRBJ1-3
CAWSGENNSGNTIYF
TGTGCCTGGAGTGGAGAGAACAACTCTGGAAACACCATATATTTT
>NA|TRBV6-5|NA|TRBJ2-7
CASTRQVASSYEQYF
TGTGCCAGCACTAGACAGGTAGCTTCCTCCTACGAGCAGTACTTC
>TRBD1|TRBV9|NA|TRBJ1-6
CASSARTGNSPLHF
TGTGCCAGCAGCGCTCGGACAGGGAATTCACCCCTCCACTTT
>NA|TRBV29-1|NA|TRBJ2-4
CSVEGVAKNIQYF
TGCAGCGTTGAGGGGGTTGCCAAAAACATTCAGTACTTC
>NA|TRBV28|NA|TRBJ1-2
CASSTDSSYGYTF
TGTGCCAGCAGTACGGACAGCTCTTATGGCTACACCTTC
>NA|TRBV7-3|few|TRBJ2-5
CASSLSGSSAETQYF
TGTGCCAGCAGCTTATCGGGGAGTTCCGCAGAGACCCAGTACTTC
>TRBD1|TRBV7-9|NA|TRBJ2-1
CASSRTGFGNEQFF
TGTGCCAGCAGCCGGACAGGGTTCGGCAATGAGCAGTTCTTC
>TRBD2|TRBV9|NA|TRBJ2-7
CASSVGLAGDPGEQYF
TGTGCCAGCAGCGTAGGACTAGCGGGAGATCCGGGCGAGCAGTACTTC
>NA|TRBV2|few|TRBJ2-7
CASSETWEQYF
TGTGCCAGCAGTGAAACGTGGGAGCAGTACTTC
>NA|TRBV29-1|NA|TRBJ1-4
CSAVATNEKLFF
TGCAGCGCGGTAGCCACTAATGAAAAACTGTTTTTT
>NA|TRBV25-1|NA|TRBJ2-7
CASSDPSSSYEQYF
TGTGCCAGCAGTGATCCAAGTAGCTCCTACGAGCAGTACTTC
>NA|TRBV4-3|NA|TRBJ2-1
CASSQGPSYNEQFF
TGCGCCAGCAGCCAAGGCCCGTCCTACAATGAGCAGTTCTTC
>NA|TRBV6-1|few|TRBJ1-1
CASSEAQGTDTEAFF
TGTGCCAGCAGTGAAGCGCAGGGTACGGACACTGAAGCTTTCTTT
>TRBD2|TRBV6-5|few|TRBJ2-7
CASSSRLAGGYEQYF
TGTGCCAGCAGTTCAAGACTAGCGGGAGGGTACGAGCAGTACTTC
>TRBD2|TRBV30|NA|TRBJ2-7
CAWSWTRTSGVFYEQYF
TGTGCCTGGAGTTGGACGCGGACTAGCGGGGTTTTCTACGAGCAGTACTTC
>TRBD1|TRBV29-1|NA|TRBJ1-2
CSVGGDRPAYGYTF
TGCAGCGTCGGCGGGGACAGGCCTGCCTATGGCTACACCTTC
>NA|TRBV18|few|TRBJ2-2
CASSPLNTGELFF
TGTGCCAGCTCACCTTTGAACACCGGGGAGCTGTTTTTT
>NA|TRBV5-8|few|TRBJ2-3
CASTLLATDTQYF
TGTGCCAGCACCTTGCTAGCGACAGATACGCAGTATTTT